This is a list of T cell receptor beta chains from one sample in a study of beta chain features in type 1 diabetes. Repertoires were generated with immunoSEQ multiplex PCR, while TCRdb's copy carries only in-frame clones and drops some. The repertoire holds about 23,000 clones, with about 50% as singletons. The sequencing input was stem cell memory CD4+ T cells from blood. Receptors originate from a man aged 18 to 29 with type 1 diabetes. The CDR3 runs from the conserved cysteine through the conserved F or W. A clone size is listed for some rows: how often the clone was seen (once, few, many), or a class if it is expanded.

CDR3aa: CASSSFRTGGLTEAFF
v_gene: TRBV6-6
abundance: .

CDR3aa: CASSLGLAGYSPYEQYF
v_gene: TRBV5-1
abundance: .

CDR3aa: CASSSTDTQYF
v_gene: TRBV5-1
abundance: .

CDR3aa: CASSQDLIQASGGRETQYF
v_gene: TRBV4-3
abundance: few

CDR3aa: CASSPDGRATDTQYF
v_gene: TRBV18
abundance: once

CDR3aa: CASSLGTGSYEQYF
v_gene: TRBV11-3
abundance: .

CDR3aa: CASGARFYGYTF
v_gene: TRBV6-5
abundance: .

CDR3aa: CASSQVTRPTGIGELFF
v_gene: TRBV4-2
abundance: .

CDR3aa: CASSSQFF
v_gene: TRBV7-9
abundance: .

CDR3aa: CASSLGTGPYEQYF
v_gene: TRBV7-2
abundance: few

CDR3aa: CASSLSDRDYEQYF
v_gene: TRBV11-2
abundance: .

CDR3aa: CAWSDSGRYRNEQFF
v_gene: TRBV30
abundance: .

CDR3aa: CASSPSTFDYGYTF
v_gene: TRBV6-6
abundance: few

CDR3aa: CASSPPSSGIWDEQFF
v_gene: TRBV18
abundance: .

CDR3aa: CASSPTPGQGFYGYTF
v_gene: TRBV18
abundance: once

CDR3aa: CASRKDQANEQFF
v_gene: TRBV19
abundance: .

CDR3aa: CSVAQGSADTQYF
v_gene: TRBV29-1
abundance: .

CDR3aa: CASSSPQGRSEAFF
v_gene: TRBV28
abundance: .

CDR3aa: CASSTGVGQETQYF
v_gene: TRBV5-1
abundance: few

CDR3aa: CASSLVGRVQYF
v_gene: TRBV28
abundance: .

CDR3aa: CASSLGQGAHEKLFF
v_gene: TRBV5-4
abundance: .

CDR3aa: CASSGQGKRYGYTF
v_gene: TRBV2
abundance: .

CDR3aa: CASSPGWRELHEQFF
v_gene: TRBV7-8
abundance: .

CDR3aa: CARQGKNQPQHF
v_gene: TRBV6-4
abundance: .

CDR3aa: CASSSPGHPNTEAFF
v_gene: TRBV6-1
abundance: .

CDR3aa: CASSLRQGADTQYF
v_gene: TRBV5-4
abundance: once

CDR3aa: CASSSGGSGPTDTQYF
v_gene: TRBV25-1
abundance: few